Listed below are T cell receptor beta chains from one sample, sequenced in a study of memory CD4+ T cells and cytomegalovirus serostatus. Some clones are missing from TCRdb's copy, which holds only in-frame ones; the method was immunoSEQ multiplex PCR. The sample carries around 26,000 clones, approximately 72% recorded once. Material: memory CD4+ T cells from blood. The receptors shown here come from an adult in good health and CMV-seronegative. Each CDR3 is given with its conserved first and last residue. The order of the fields is J gene, D gene, CDR3 length, V gene, clone size, CDR3 DNA, CDR3 protein. A D gene is named only where the DNA matches it firmly. Expanded clones are given a class, and other clones once, few, many or no size at all.

J gene: TRBJ1-2
D gene: NA
CDR3 length: 13
V gene: TRBV6-1
clone size: few
CDR3 DNA: TGTGCCAGCAGTGAAAATTCTAGGGTTAGCTACACCTTC
CDR3 protein: CASSENSRVSYTF

J gene: TRBJ2-2
D gene: TRBD2
CDR3 length: 14
V gene: TRBV28
clone size: few
CDR3 DNA: TGTGCCAGCACCCTAGCGGGGTCCACCGGGGAGCTGTTTTTT
CDR3 protein: CASTLAGSTGELFF

J gene: TRBJ1-6
D gene: NA
CDR3 length: 15
V gene: TRBV19
clone size: NA
CDR3 DNA: TGTGCCAGTAGTATCGCCGGGACGGTAAATTCACCCCTCCACTTT
CDR3 protein: CASSIAGTVNSPLHF

J gene: TRBJ2-2
D gene: NA
CDR3 length: 15
V gene: TRBV5-5
clone size: NA
CDR3 DNA: TGTGCCAGCAGCTTGGTGACAGTTAACACCGGGGAGCTGTTTTTT
CDR3 protein: CASSLVTVNTGELFF

J gene: TRBJ1-2
D gene: NA
CDR3 length: 13
V gene: TRBV7-2
clone size: few
CDR3 DNA: TGTGCCAGCAGCCTAGAGACAGTCTATGGCTACACCTTC
CDR3 protein: CASSLETVYGYTF

J gene: TRBJ1-2
D gene: NA
CDR3 length: 15
V gene: TRBV5-1
clone size: NA
CDR3 DNA: TGCGCCAGCAGCGGATTACAGGGTAGAAACTATGGCTACACCTTC
CDR3 protein: CASSGLQGRNYGYTF

J gene: TRBJ2-7
D gene: NA
CDR3 length: 13
V gene: TRBV30
clone size: NA
CDR3 DNA: TGTGCCTGGAGTGTAGAAGAGGGAGCCGAGCAGTACTTC
CDR3 protein: CAWSVEEGAEQYF

J gene: TRBJ2-3
D gene: TRBD1
CDR3 length: 14
V gene: TRBV7-9
clone size: NA
CDR3 DNA: TGTGCCAGCAGCCCGGACAGGGATATTGGTACGCAGTATTTT
CDR3 protein: CASSPDRDIGTQYF

J gene: TRBJ2-7
D gene: TRBD2
CDR3 length: 15
V gene: TRBV7-9
clone size: NA
CDR3 DNA: TGTGCCAGCAGCCCTCCTAGCGGGGCATCCTACGAGCAGTACTTC
CDR3 protein: CASSPPSGASYEQYF

J gene: TRBJ1-3
D gene: NA
CDR3 length: 15
V gene: TRBV18
clone size: NA
CDR3 DNA: TGTGCCAGCTCCCGGGACCGAGGGTCTGGAAACACCATATATTTT
CDR3 protein: CASSRDRGSGNTIYF

J gene: TRBJ1-1
D gene: NA
CDR3 length: 15
V gene: TRBV4-2
clone size: NA
CDR3 DNA: TGTGCCAGCAGCCAAGAATGGGGTCTGAACACTGAAGCTTTCTTT
CDR3 protein: CASSQEWGLNTEAFF

J gene: TRBJ1-6
D gene: NA
CDR3 length: 15
V gene: TRBV30
clone size: NA
CDR3 DNA: TGTGCCTGGTGCGTGGACAGCAGCTATAATTCACCCCTCCACTTT
CDR3 protein: CAWCVDSSYNSPLHF

J gene: TRBJ1-5
D gene: TRBD1
CDR3 length: 15
V gene: TRBV5-8
clone size: NA
CDR3 DNA: TGTGCCAGCAGCTTGCGGGGGACAGGGGGTTCCCTAACGGTTTTT
CDR3 protein: CASSLRGTGGSLTVF

J gene: TRBJ1-2
D gene: TRBD1
CDR3 length: 14
V gene: TRBV14
clone size: NA
CDR3 DNA: TGTGCCAGCAGCCTGGTACCGGGACAGTATGGCTACACCTTC
CDR3 protein: CASSLVPGQYGYTF

J gene: TRBJ2-7
D gene: TRBD1
CDR3 length: 14
V gene: TRBV5-6
clone size: once
CDR3 DNA: TGTGCCAGCAGCTTGGGTCTACAGGGGTGGGAGCAGTACTTC
CDR3 protein: CASSLGLQGWEQYF

J gene: TRBJ1-1
D gene: NA
CDR3 length: 15
V gene: TRBV27
clone size: few
CDR3 DNA: TGTGCCAGCAGTTTCATCCGGACAGAGAACACTGAAGCTTTCTTT
CDR3 protein: CASSFIRTENTEAFF

J gene: TRBJ1-1
D gene: TRBD1
CDR3 length: 15
V gene: TRBV6-1
clone size: NA
CDR3 DNA: TGTGCCAGCAGTGAAGCGATTCTCGTGGGACAGGAAGCTTTCTTT
CDR3 protein: CASSEAILVGQEAFF

J gene: TRBJ1-3
D gene: NA
CDR3 length: 14
V gene: TRBV6-1
clone size: NA
CDR3 DNA: TGTGCCAGCAGTGAAAAGGGTGATGGAAACACCATATATTTT
CDR3 protein: CASSEKGDGNTIYF

J gene: TRBJ2-3
D gene: TRBD2
CDR3 length: 16
V gene: TRBV7-9
clone size: NA
CDR3 DNA: TGTGCCAGCAGCCCCTTCGGGGGGGCCCACACAGATACGCAGTATTTT
CDR3 protein: CASSPFGGAHTDTQYF

J gene: TRBJ2-5
D gene: NA
CDR3 length: 16
V gene: TRBV7-2
clone size: NA
CDR3 DNA: TGTGCCAGCAGCTTAGTGGCGGGGGCCGGCCAAGAGACCCAGTACTTC
CDR3 protein: CASSLVAGAGQETQYF

J gene: TRBJ1-5
D gene: NA
CDR3 length: 17
V gene: TRBV6-4
clone size: NA
CDR3 DNA: TGTGCCAGCAGTGACCCGAAACCGTCTGGGAACCCCTCGCCCCAGCATTTT
CDR3 protein: CASSDPKPSGNPSPQHF

J gene: TRBJ1-3
D gene: NA
CDR3 length: 18
V gene: TRBV7-9
clone size: few
CDR3 DNA: TGTGCCAGCAGCAGAGCCGGGACGGCTATTTCCACCGGAAACACCATATATTTT
CDR3 protein: CASSRAGTAISTGNTIYF

J gene: TRBJ1-4
D gene: NA
CDR3 length: 15
V gene: TRBV5-1
clone size: NA
CDR3 DNA: TGCGCCAGCAGCTTGGCACGGACAACTAATGAAAAACTGTTTTTT
CDR3 protein: CASSLARTTNEKLFF

J gene: TRBJ1-2
D gene: NA
CDR3 length: 15
V gene: TRBV28
clone size: NA
CDR3 DNA: TGTGCCAGCTACCATCCCCGGTTCTTTAACTATGGCTACACCTTC
CDR3 protein: CASYHPRFFNYGYTF

J gene: TRBJ2-5
D gene: NA
CDR3 length: 14
V gene: TRBV5-6
clone size: NA
CDR3 DNA: TGTGCCAGCAGCGTAGGTCCCTTGTGGGAGACCCAGTACTTC
CDR3 protein: CASSVGPLWETQYF

J gene: TRBJ2-1
D gene: TRBD2
CDR3 length: 14
V gene: TRBV7-2
clone size: NA
CDR3 DNA: TGTGCCAGCAGCTTGGCGGGGGGGTACAATGAGCAGTTCTTC
CDR3 protein: CASSLAGGYNEQFF

J gene: TRBJ2-3
D gene: NA
CDR3 length: 15
V gene: TRBV4-3
clone size: NA
CDR3 DNA: TGCGCCAGCAGCCAAGGTCAGAAAAACACAGATACGCAGTATTTT
CDR3 protein: CASSQGQKNTDTQYF

J gene: TRBJ1-4
D gene: NA
CDR3 length: 16
V gene: TRBV30
clone size: few
CDR3 DNA: TGTGCCTGGAGCCCTGAGTGGGGTAAAGCTAATGAAAAACTGTTTTTT
CDR3 protein: CAWSPEWGKANEKLFF

J gene: TRBJ1-5
D gene: NA
CDR3 length: 16
V gene: TRBV30
clone size: NA
CDR3 DNA: TGTGCCTGGAGCTACTCCGGGACGATTAGCAATCAGCCCCAGCATTTT
CDR3 protein: CAWSYSGTISNQPQHF

J gene: TRBJ1-4
D gene: TRBD1
CDR3 length: 15
V gene: TRBV7-2
clone size: NA
CDR3 DNA: TGTGCCAGCAGCTTAAACAGGGGGCCTAATGAAAAACTGTTTTTT
CDR3 protein: CASSLNRGPNEKLFF